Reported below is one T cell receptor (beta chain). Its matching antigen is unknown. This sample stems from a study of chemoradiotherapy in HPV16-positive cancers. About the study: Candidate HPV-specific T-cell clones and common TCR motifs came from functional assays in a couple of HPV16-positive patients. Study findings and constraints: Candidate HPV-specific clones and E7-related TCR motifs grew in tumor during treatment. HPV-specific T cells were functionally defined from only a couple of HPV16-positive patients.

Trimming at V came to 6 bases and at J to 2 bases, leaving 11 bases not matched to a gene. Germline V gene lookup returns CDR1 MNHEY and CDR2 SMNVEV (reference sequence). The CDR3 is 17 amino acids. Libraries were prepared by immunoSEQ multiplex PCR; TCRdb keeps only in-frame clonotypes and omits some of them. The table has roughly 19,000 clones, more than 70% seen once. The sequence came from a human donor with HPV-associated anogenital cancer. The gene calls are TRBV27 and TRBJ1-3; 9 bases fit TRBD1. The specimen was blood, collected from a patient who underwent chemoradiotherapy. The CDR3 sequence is CASRPTTGTGTGNTIYF. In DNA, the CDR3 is TGTGCCAGCAGACCAACGACCGGGACAGGGACTGGAAACACCATATATTTT.